This T cell receptor (beta chain) was documented in a study of Tregs in tolerant kidney transplant recipients. Study outcomes and limitations: Findings come from small patient numbers and require larger validation. Expanding Tregs on activated donor B cells appeared to best identify donor-specific TCRbeta clones.

The germline V and J ends were trimmed by 2 bases and 4 bases, with 17 bases remaining between them. The CDR3 loop spans 15 amino acids. Germline CDR1 GTSNPN, CDR2 SVGIG (reference sequence). Repertoires were generated with immunoSEQ multiplex PCR, while TCRdb's copy carries only in-frame clones and drops some. The repertoire holds over a thousand clones, 40% to 45% seen once, with 25% to 35% in the top ten. About this clone itself: Its antigen remains unidentified.

The source of this sequence is a human donor in good health. The specimen sequenced was Tregs from blood grown in culture. V usage is TRBV30 and J usage is TRBJ1-1; a possible D gene is TRBD1 (5 bases). CDR3 region: CAWSPLQIGTTEAFF. Here the CDR3 DNA reads TGTGCCTGGAGTCCCCTCCAGATAGGGACCACTGAAGCTTTCTTT. The whole variable domain, filled in from reference TRBV30 and TRBJ1-1, reads SQTIHQWPATLVQPVGSPLSLECTVEGTSNPNLYWYRQAAGRGLQLLFYSVGIGQISSEVPQNLSASRPQDRQFILSSKKLLLSDSGFYLCAWSPLQIGTTEAFFGQGTRLTVV.